The source of this T cell receptor (beta chain) is a study of shared clonotypes between healthy human individuals. This CDR3 has 14 residues. CDR1 is ENHRY and CDR2 is SYGVKD in the germline V gene. V lost 4 bases and J 3 bases, leaving 13 bases between the germline ends. Produced via immunoSEQ multiplex PCR; TCRdb's table is partial and in-frame only. The data hold some 740,000 clones, with around 92% observed a single time. Naivety among CD8 cells was defined by CD45RO negativity and positive CCR7 selection, thereby excluding terminally differentiated effector memory CD45RA+ cells. The sample was naive CD8+ T cells sorted from blood. The receptor was isolated from a man younger than 45 in good health. The chain combines TRBV10-3 with TRBJ2-7; a weak D match, TRBD1 (5 bases). CDR3 in amino acids: CAISGQSTLYEQYF. The CDR3 nucleotides are TGTGCCATCAGTGGACAGAGCACCCTCTACGAGCAGTACTTC.